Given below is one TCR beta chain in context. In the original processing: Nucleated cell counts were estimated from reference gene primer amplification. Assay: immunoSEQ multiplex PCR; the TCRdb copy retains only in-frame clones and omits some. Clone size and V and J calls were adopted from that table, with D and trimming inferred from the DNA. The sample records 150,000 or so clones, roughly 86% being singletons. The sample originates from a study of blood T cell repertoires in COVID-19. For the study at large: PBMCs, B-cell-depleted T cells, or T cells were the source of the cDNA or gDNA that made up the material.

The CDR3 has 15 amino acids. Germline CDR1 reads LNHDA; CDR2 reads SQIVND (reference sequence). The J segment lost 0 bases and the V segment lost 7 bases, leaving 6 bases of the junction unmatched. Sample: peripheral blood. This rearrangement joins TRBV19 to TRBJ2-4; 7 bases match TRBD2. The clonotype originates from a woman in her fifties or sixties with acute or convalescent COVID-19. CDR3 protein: CASTERGLAKNIQYF. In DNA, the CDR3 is TGTGCCAGTACCGAGCGGGGCTTAGCCAAAAACATTCAGTACTTC.